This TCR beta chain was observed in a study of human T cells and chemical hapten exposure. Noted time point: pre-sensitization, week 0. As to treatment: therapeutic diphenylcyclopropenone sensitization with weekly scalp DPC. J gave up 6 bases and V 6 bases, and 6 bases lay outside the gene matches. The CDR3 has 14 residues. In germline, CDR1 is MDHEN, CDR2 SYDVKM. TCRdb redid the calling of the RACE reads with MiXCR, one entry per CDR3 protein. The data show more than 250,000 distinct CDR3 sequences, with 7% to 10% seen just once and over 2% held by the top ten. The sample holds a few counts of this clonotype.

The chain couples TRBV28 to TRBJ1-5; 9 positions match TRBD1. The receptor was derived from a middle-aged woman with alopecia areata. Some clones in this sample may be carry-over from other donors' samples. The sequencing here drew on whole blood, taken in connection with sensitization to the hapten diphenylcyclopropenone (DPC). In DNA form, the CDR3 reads TGTGCCAGCAGCACAGGGGGCACTAGTCAGCCCCAGCATTTT. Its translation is CASSTGGTSQPQHF.